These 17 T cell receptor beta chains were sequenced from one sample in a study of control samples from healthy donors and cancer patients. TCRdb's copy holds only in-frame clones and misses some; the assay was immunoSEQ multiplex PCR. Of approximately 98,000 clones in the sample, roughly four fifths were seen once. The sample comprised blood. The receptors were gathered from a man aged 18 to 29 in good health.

CDR3 sequence: CASSPPVAGGPVRTDTQYF. DNA of the CDR3: TGTGCCAGCTCACCACCGGTAGCGGGGGGGCCGGTTCGTACAGATACGCAGTATTTT. The rearrangement uses TRBV18 and TRBJ2-3, with 11 nucleotides matching TRBD2. Germline V CDR1 and CDR2: KGHSH, LQKENI. After removal of 0 bases from V and 3 bases from J, the junction contained 11 bases not matched to a gene. This CDR3 has 19 amino acids.

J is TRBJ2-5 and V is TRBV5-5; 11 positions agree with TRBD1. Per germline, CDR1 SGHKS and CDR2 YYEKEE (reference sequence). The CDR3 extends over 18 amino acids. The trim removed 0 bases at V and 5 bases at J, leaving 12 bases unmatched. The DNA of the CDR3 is TGTGCCAGCAGCTTGGACGTATACGGACAGGGGGCGGGGGAGACCCAGTACTTC. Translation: CASSLDVYGQGAGETQYF.

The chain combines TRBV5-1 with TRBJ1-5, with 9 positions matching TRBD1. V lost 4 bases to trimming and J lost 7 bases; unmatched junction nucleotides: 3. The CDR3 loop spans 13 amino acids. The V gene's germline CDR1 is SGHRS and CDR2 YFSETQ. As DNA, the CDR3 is TGCGCCAGCAGCCCGGACAGGGGCCAGCCCCAGCATTTT. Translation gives CASSPDRGQPQHF.

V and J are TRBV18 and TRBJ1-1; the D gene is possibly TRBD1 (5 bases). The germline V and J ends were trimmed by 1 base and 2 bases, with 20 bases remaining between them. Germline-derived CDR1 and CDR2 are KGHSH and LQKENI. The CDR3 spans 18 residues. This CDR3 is CASSPRARGGVENTEAFF. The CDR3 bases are TGTGCCAGCTCACCACGTGCCCGGGGGGGGGTAGAAAACACTGAAGCTTTCTTT.

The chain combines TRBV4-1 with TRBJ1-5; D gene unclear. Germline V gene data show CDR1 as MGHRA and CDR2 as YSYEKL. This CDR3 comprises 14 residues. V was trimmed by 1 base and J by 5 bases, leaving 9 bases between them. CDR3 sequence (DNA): TGCGCCAGCAGCCAAGGTGAGCGAGATCAGCCCCAGCATTTT. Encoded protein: CASSQGERDQPQHF.

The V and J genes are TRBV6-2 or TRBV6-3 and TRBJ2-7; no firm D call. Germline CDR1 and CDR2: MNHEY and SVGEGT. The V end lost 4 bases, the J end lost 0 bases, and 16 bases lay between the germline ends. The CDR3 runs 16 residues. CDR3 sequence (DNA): TGTGCCAGCAGTTCCCCCCGACACTTGAGCTCCTACGAGCAGTACTTC. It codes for CASSSPRHLSSYEQYF.

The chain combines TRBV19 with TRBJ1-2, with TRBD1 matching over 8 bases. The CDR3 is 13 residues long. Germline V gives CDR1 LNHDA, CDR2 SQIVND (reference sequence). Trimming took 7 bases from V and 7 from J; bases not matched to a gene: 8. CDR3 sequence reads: CASTDRGTGGYTF. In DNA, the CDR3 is TGTGCCAGTACCGACAGGGGAACAGGTGGCTACACCTTC.

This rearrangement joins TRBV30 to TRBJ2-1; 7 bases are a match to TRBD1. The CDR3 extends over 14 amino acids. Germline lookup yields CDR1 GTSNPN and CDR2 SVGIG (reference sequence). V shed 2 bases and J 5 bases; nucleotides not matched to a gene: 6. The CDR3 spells CAWSRRGLNNEQFF. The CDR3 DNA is TGTGCCTGGAGTCGAAGGGGGCTAAACAATGAGCAGTTCTTC.

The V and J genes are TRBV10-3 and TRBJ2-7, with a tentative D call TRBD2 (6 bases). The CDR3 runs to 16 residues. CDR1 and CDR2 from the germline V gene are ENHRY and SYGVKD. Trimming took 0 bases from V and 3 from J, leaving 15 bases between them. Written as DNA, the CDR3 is TGTGCCATCAGTGAGTCGACGCGGGGCCCGGTCTACGAGCAGTACTTC. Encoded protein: CAISESTRGPVYEQYF.

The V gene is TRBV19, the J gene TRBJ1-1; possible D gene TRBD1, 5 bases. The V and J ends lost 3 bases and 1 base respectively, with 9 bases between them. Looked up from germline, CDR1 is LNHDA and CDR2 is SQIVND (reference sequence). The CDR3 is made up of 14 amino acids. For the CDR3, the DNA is TGTGCCAGTAGTATCCTGGGGACGAACACTGAAGCTTTCTTT. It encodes CASSILGTNTEAFF.

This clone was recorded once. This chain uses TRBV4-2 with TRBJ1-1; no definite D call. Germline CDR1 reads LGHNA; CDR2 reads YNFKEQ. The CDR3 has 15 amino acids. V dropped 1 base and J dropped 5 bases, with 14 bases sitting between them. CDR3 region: CASSQVRRAGTEAFF. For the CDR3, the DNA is TGTGCCAGCAGCCAAGTACGAAGGGCGGGGACTGAAGCTTTCTTT.

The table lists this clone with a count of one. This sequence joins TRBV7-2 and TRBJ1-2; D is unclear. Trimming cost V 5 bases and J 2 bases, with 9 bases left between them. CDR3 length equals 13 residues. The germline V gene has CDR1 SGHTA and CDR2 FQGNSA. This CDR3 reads CASSITTNYGYTF. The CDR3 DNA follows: TGTGCCAGCAGCATTACCACAAACTATGGCTACACCTTC.

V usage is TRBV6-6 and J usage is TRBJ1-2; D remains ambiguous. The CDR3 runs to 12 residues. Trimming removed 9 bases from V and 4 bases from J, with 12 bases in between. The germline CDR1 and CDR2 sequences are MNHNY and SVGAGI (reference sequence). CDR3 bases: TGTGCCAGTCTGGGTACGACCTATGGCTACACCTTC. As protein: CASLGTTYGYTF.

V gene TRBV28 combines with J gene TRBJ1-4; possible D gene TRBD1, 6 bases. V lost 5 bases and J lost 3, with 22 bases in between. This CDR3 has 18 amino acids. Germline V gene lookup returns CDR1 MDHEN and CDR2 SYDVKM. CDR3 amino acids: CASSPYGSNRASNEKLFF. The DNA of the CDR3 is TGTGCCAGCAGTCCCTACGGTTCCAACAGGGCCTCTAATGAAAAACTGTTTTTT.

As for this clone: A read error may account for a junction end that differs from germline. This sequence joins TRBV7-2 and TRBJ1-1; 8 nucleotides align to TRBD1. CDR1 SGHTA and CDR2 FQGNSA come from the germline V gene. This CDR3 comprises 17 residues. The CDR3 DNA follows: TGTGCCAGCAGCCGCGATGGACAGGGACGGTGGAACCCTGAAGCTTTCTTT. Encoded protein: CASSRDGQGRWNPEAFF.

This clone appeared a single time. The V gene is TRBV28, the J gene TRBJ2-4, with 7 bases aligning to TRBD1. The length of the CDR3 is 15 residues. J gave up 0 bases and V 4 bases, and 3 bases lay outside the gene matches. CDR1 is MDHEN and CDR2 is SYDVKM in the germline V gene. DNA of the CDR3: TGTGCCAGCAGTTACCGACAGGGAGCCAAAAACATTCAGTACTTC. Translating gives CASSYRQGAKNIQYF.

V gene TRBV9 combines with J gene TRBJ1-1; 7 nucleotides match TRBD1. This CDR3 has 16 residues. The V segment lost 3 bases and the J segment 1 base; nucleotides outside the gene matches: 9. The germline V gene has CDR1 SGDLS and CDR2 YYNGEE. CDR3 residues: CASSAYSGTANTEAFF. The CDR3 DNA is TGTGCCAGCAGCGCGTACTCCGGGACAGCGAACACTGAAGCTTTCTTT.